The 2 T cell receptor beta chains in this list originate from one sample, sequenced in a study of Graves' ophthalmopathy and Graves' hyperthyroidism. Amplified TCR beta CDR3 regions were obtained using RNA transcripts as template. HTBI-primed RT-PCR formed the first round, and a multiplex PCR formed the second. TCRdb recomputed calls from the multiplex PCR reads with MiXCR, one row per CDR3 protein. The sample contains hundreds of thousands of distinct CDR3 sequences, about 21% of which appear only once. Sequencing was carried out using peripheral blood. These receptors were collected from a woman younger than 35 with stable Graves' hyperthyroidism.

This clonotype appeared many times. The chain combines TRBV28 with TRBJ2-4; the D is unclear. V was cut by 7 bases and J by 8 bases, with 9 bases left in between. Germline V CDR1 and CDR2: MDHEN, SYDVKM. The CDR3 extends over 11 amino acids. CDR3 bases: TGTGCCAGCACCTTCCTTGACATTCAGTACTTC. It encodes CASTFLDIQYF.

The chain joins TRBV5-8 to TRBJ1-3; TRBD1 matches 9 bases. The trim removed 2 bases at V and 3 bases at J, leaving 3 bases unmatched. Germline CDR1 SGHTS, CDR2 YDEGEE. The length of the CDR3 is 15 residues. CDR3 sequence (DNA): TGTGCCAGCAGCTTACAGGGGGCTGGTGGAAACACCATATATTTT. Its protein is CASSLQGAGGNTIYF.